This T cell receptor (beta chain) was identified during a study of regulatory T cells in long-lasting Graves disease. Relying on iRepertoire HTBI primers and Arm-PCR of CDR3 regions, the team built TCR beta libraries. TCRdb recomputed calls from the multiplex PCR reads with MiXCR, one row per CDR3 protein. The data hold fewer than 550,000 distinct CDR3 sequences, with about 16% observed a single time. To note about this clonotype: This is likely a read error, given that the CDR3 carries no conserved phenylalanine or tryptophan at its end.

CDR1 is SGHAT, CDR2 FQNNGV, per germline. The CDR3 is 13 amino acids. Trimming took 5 bases from V and 6 from J, leaving 14 bases between them. Time point meaning: newly diagnosed GD, antithyroid drugs for less than 3 months. From RNA extracted from PBMCs, the TCR library was made. American Thyroid Association guidelines defined how Graves' disease was diagnosed. These data are also associated with another study on T cells in Graves' hyperthyroidism and ophthalmopathy. As that study records: The patients, who ranged from 18 to 65 in age, presented with newly diagnosed hyperthyroidism lasting under 2 months.

This TCR derives from a woman aged 40 to 65 with Graves disease. Sequences were derived from peripheral blood mononuclear cells (PBMCs), sampled at new diagnosis, from a patient treated with antithyroid drugs. J is TRBJ2-7 and V is TRBV11-2; D may correspond to TRBD1 or TRBD2 (7 bases each). The CDR3 protein is CASSIRRGGEQYL. In nucleotides, the CDR3 is TGTGCCAGCAGCATCCGCAGGGGGGGCGAGCAGTACCTC.